The TCR beta chain described here comes from a study of blood T cell repertoires in COVID-19. Across the study: From the United States, Italy and Spain came samples of acute and convalescent COVID-19. In each case, the material was cDNA or gDNA derived from T cells, B-cell-depleted T cells, or PBMCs.

Authors' processing steps: Cell counts per sample came from amplifying reference gene primers. Libraries were prepared by immunoSEQ multiplex PCR; TCRdb keeps only in-frame clonotypes and omits some of them. V and J calls and clone size follow that table, whereas D and trimming were derived from the DNA. Here the sample spans 150,000 to 200,000 clones, 80% to 90% being singletons. CDR3 size: 17 residues. Germline V gives CDR1 MNHEY, CDR2 SVGEGT. Trimming at V came to 2 bases and at J to 0 bases, leaving 6 bases not matched to a gene. The chain is built from TRBV6-2 or TRBV6-3 and TRBJ1-1; 10 nucleotides agree with TRBD1. The receptor's source is a woman between 50 and 59 years old with acute or convalescent COVID-19. Sample: peripheral blood. The CDR3 is CASSYGPGTGVNTEAFF. The CDR3, as DNA: TGTGCCAGCAGTTACGGTCCCGGGACAGGGGTGAACACTGAAGCTTTCTTT.